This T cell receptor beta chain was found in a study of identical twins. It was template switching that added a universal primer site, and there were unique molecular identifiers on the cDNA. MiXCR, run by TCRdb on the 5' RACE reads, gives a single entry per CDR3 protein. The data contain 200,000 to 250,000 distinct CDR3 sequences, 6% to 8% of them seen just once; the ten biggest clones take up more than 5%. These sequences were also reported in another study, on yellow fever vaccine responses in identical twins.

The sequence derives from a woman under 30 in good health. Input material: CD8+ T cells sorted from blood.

The CDR3 nucleotides read TGTGCCAGCAGCGTAGTGACCAGCGGCACTGAAGCTTTCTTT. It is translated as CASSVVTSGTEAFF. This chain joins TRBV9 and TRBJ1-1; D is ambiguous. V was shortened by 0 bases and J by 4 bases, with 10 bases between the two germline ends. Germline loops: CDR1 SGDLS, CDR2 YYNGEE. This CDR3 contains 14 residues.